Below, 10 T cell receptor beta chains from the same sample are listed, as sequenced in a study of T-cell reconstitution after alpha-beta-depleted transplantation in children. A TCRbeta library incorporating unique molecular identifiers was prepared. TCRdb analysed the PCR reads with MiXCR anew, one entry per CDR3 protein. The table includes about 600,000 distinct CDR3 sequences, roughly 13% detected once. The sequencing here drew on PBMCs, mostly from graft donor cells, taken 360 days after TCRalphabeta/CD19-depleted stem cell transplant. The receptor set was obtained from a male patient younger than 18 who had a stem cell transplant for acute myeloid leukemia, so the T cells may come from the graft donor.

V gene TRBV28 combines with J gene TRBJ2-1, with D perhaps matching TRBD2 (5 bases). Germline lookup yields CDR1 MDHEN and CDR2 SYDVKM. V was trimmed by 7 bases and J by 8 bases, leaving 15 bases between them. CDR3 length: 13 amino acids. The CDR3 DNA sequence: TGTGCCAGCAATCTTTTAGCGTGGGATGAGCAGTTCTTC. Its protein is CASNLLAWDEQFF.

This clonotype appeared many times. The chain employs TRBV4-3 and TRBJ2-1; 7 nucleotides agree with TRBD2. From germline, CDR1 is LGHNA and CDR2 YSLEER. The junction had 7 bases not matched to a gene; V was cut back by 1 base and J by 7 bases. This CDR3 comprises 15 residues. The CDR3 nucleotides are TGCGCCAGCAGCCAAGTTTACGGGAGGAGGAATGAGCAGTTCTTC. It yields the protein CASSQVYGRRNEQFF.

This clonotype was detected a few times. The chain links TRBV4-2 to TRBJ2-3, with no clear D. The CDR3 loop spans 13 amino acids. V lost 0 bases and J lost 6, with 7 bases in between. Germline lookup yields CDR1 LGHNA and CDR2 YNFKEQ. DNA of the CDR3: TGTGCCAGCAGCCAAGATATTCTTGATACGCAGTATTTT. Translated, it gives CASSQDILDTQYF.

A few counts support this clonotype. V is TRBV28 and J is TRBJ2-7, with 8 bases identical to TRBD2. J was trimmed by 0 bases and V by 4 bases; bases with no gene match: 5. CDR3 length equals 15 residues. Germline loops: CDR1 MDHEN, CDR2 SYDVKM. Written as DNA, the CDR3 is TGTGCCAGCAGTTCCCCGGGAGGGCCCTCCTACGAGCAGTACTTC. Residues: CASSSPGGPSYEQYF.

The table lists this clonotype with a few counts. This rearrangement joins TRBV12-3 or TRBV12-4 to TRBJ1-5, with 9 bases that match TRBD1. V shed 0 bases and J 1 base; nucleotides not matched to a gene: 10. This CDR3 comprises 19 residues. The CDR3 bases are TGTGCCAGCAGTTTAGCTCTACGGGACAGGGTTCGGAGCAATCAGCCCCAGCATTTT. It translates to CASSLALRDRVRSNQPQHF.

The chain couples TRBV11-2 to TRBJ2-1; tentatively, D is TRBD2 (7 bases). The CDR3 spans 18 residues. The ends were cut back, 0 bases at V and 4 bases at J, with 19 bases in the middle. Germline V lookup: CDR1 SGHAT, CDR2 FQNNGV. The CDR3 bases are TGTGCCAGCAGCTTAGATAGTCGGCGCGGGGGCAGGTACAATGAGCAGTTCTTC. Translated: CASSLDSRRGGRYNEQFF.

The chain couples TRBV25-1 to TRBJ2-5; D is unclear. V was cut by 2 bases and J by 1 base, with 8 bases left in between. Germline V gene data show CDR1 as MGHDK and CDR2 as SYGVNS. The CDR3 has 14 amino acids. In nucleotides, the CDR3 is TGTGCCAGCAGTGAAGGGCAGCCCCAAGAGACCCAGTACTTC. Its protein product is CASSEGQPQETQYF. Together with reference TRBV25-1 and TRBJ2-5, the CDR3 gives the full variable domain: EADIYQTPRYLVIGTGKKITLECSQTMGHDKMYWYQQDPGMELHLIHYSYGVNSTEKGDLSSESTVSRIRTEHFPLTLESARPSHTSQYLCASSEGQPQETQYFGPGTRLLVL.

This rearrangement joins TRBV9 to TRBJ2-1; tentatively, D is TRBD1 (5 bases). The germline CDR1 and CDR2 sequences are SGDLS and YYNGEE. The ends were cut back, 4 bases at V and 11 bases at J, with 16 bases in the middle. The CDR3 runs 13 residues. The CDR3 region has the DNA TGTGCCAGCAGCCCCACTTCAGGGCTCCAGCAGTTCTTC. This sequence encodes CASSPTSGLQQFF.

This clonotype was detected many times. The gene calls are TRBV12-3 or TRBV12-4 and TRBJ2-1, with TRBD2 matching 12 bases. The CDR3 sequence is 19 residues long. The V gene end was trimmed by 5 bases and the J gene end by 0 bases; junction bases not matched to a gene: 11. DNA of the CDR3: TGTGCCAGCAGTCCCCAGACTAGCGGGGGATTTCGCTCCTACAATGAGCAGTTCTTC. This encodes CASSPQTSGGFRSYNEQFF.

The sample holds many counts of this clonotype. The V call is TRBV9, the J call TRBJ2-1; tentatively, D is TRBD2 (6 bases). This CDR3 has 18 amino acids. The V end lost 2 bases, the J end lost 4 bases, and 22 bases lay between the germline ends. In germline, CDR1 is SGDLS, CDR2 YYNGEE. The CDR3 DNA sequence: TGTGCCAGCAGCGTTACCCACCAACGGACTATTATTTACAATGAGCAGTTCTTC. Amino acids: CASSVTHQRTIIYNEQFF.